The 25 T cell receptor beta chains reported below all come from one sample, sequenced in a study of OX40 agonist ivuxolimab in advanced cancers. The protocol used for the library was the immunoSEQ multiplex PCR assay. In its TCRdb copy, this immuneACCESS table keeps in-frame sequences only and misses some clones. Where compared with another copy, unresolved V genes explain less than half of these, and the others have no known cause. The sample table records around 80,000 clones; more than 75% of these occur just once. The ten largest clones capture approximately 2.6% of the sample. Sequenced here: CD4+ or CD8+ T cells sorted from blood, sampled in a trial of the OX40 agonist ivuxolimab. Receptors were obtained from an adult with an advanced solid tumor such as melanoma, head and neck, liver or kidney cancer.

V usage is TRBV6-5 and J usage is TRBJ2-3; no clear D. Germline loops: CDR1 MNHEY, CDR2 SVGAGI. The CDR3 contains 14 residues. V lost 6 bases and J lost 5, with 15 bases in between. CDR3 sequence (DNA): TGTGCCAGCAGCAACCCACCGTTACTAGATACGCAGTATTTT. Its protein is CASSNPPLLDTQYF.

In its sample, this clone is medium-sized. The CDR3 region is CASSLARTNEKLFF. The CDR3 DNA is TGTGCCAGCAGCTTAGCCAGAACTAATGAAAAACTGTTTTTT. V usage is TRBV7-9 and J usage is TRBJ1-4; no reliable D call. CDR1 and CDR2 (germline): SEHNR, FQNEAQ (reference sequence). With 0 bases removed from V and 1 base from J, the gap between germline ends came to 3 bases. The CDR3 covers 14 residues.

This clone was detected only a few times. V is TRBV5-1 and J is TRBJ1-2, with 9 bases matching TRBD1. J gave up 8 bases and V 4 bases, and 9 bases lay outside the gene matches. The CDR3 consists of 14 residues. Germline loops: CDR1 SGHRS, CDR2 YFSETQ. The CDR3 sequence: CASSTTTGGGGYTF. Here the CDR3 DNA reads TGCGCCAGCAGCACCACCACAGGGGGCGGAGGCTACACCTTC.

This chain connects TRBV7-2 to TRBJ2-2; 7 bases line up with TRBD1. V gave up 4 bases and J gave up 9 bases; unmatched junction bases: 8. This CDR3 region has 14 residues. Germline CDR1 is SGHTA and CDR2 is FQGNSA. The DNA of the CDR3 is TGTGCCAGCAGCTACGATGACAGGGCTAGGGAGCTGTTTTTT. It translates to CASSYDDRARELFF. The variable domain in full, with the rest retrieved from reference TRBV7-2 and TRBJ2-2, is GAGVSQSPSNKVTEKGKDVELRCDPISGHTALYWYRQSLGQGLEFLIYFQGNSAPDKSGLPSDRFSAERTGGSVSTLTIQRTQQEDSAVYLCASSYDDRARELFFGEGSRLTVL.

The gene calls are TRBV27 and TRBJ1-6; D is unclear. The V end was cut by 3 bases, the J end by 10 bases, with 10 bases between. The CDR3 loop spans 13 amino acids. Germline loops: CDR1 MNHEY, CDR2 SMNVEV (reference sequence). This chain's CDR3 is CASSLSARSPLHF. The CDR3 DNA sequence: TGTGCCAGCAGTTTGAGTGCGAGGTCACCCCTCCACTTT.

This chain links TRBV19 with TRBJ2-3; D remains ambiguous. Germline assignment: CDR1 LNHDA and CDR2 SQIVND (reference sequence). The CDR3 extends over 14 amino acids. The V gene lost 6 bases and the J gene lost 9 bases, with 19 bases spanning the gap. Here the CDR3 reads CASSRTLDDGTQYF. The CDR3 coding sequence is TGTGCCAGTAGCCGGACGCTAGACGACGGGACGCAGTATTTT.

This chain links TRBV19 with TRBJ2-5; TRBD1 matches 8 bases. V lost 5 bases, J lost 7 bases, and 6 bases stayed unmatched. The CDR3 runs 13 residues. Germline assignment: CDR1 LNHDA and CDR2 SQIVND (reference sequence). CDR3 nucleotides: TGTGCCAGTAGTGAACAGGGGGTGGGGACCCAGTACTTC. This translates into CASSEQGVGTQYF. Complete variable domain (other parts from reference TRBV19 and TRBJ2-5): DGGITQSPKYLFRKEGQNVTLSCEQNLNHDAMYWYRQDPGQGLRLIYYSQIVNDFQKGDIAEGYSVSREKKESFPLTVTSAQKNPTAFYLCASSEQGVGTQYFGPGTRLLVL.

The genes are TRBV19 and TRBJ2-1, with 9 nucleotides matching TRBD1. Per the germline V gene, CDR1 is LNHDA and CDR2 is SQIVND (reference sequence). This CDR3 contains 15 residues. The V and J ends lost 8 bases and 4 bases, in that order; junction bases with no gene match: 9. CDR3 DNA sequence: TGTGCCAGTTCGAAAAAGGACAGGGGATACAATGAGCAGTTCTTC. It specifies CASSKKDRGYNEQFF.

The J gene is TRBJ2-7, the V gene TRBV11-1, with 8 bases identical to TRBD2. V lost 5 bases, J lost 3 bases, and 9 bases stayed unmatched. This CDR3 comprises 15 residues. Per germline, CDR1 SGHAT and CDR2 FQDESV (reference sequence). The CDR3 coding sequence is TGTGCCAGCAGCACGGGGGGGCCCGTCCTCTACGAGCAGTACTTC. Amino acid sequence: CASSTGGPVLYEQYF.

The V and J genes are TRBV7-2 and TRBJ2-7; D gene unclear. V lost 1 base and J 2 bases, leaving 9 bases between the germline ends. In germline, CDR1 is SGHTA, CDR2 FQGNSA. CDR3 size: 14 residues. The CDR3 DNA is TGTGCCAGCAGCTTAGGTTTGTCAACCTACGAGCAGTACTTC. This gives the protein CASSLGLSTYEQYF.

Regarding this clone: The same CDR3 is also encoded by other DNA sequences in this sample. The rearrangement uses TRBV7-2 and TRBJ2-1; D is undetermined. V shed 4 bases and J shed 6 bases, with 10 bases lying between them. CDR3 length equals 13 residues. The germline CDR1 and CDR2 sequences are SGHTA and FQGNSA. CDR3 in amino acids: CASSSRTRNEQFF. CDR3 bases: TGTGCCAGCAGCTCAAGGACCCGCAATGAGCAGTTCTTC.

The rearrangement uses TRBV5-1 and TRBJ2-3; 7 positions match TRBD2. This CDR3 is built from 16 residues. Germline values: CDR1 SGHRS, CDR2 YFSETQ. J gave up 1 base and V 0 bases, and 5 bases lay outside the gene matches. CDR3 loop: CASSLASSGGTDTQYF. In DNA, the CDR3 is TGCGCCAGCAGCTTGGCCTCTAGCGGAGGCACAGATACGCAGTATTTT.

The chain has TRBV11-1 and TRBJ2-7, with a possible D match to TRBD1 (6 bases). V shed 3 bases and J shed 7 bases, with 13 bases lying between them. The CDR3 is 13 residues long. Germline CDR1 and CDR2: SGHAT and FQDESV (reference sequence). As DNA, the CDR3 is TGTGCCAGCAGCTTTGGCAGGGGTACTGAGCAGTACGTC. Amino acid sequence: CASSFGRGTEQYV.

The rearrangement uses TRBV7-6 and TRBJ1-4; unclear D gene. Between the trimmed V and J ends, which lost 4 bases and 4 bases, there was a span of 16 bases. The length of the CDR3 is 16 residues. CDR1 and CDR2 (germline): SGHVS, FNYEAQ. The CDR3 DNA reads as TGTGCCAGCAGCTACCGCGGATCGGGGTTTAATGAAAAACTGTTTTTT. Protein: CASSYRGSGFNEKLFF.

This chain's CDR3 is CASSLLFQPQHF. In DNA form, the CDR3 reads TGTGCCAGCAGCTTATTATTTCAGCCCCAGCATTTT. The J gene is TRBJ1-5, the V gene TRBV7-2; D gene uncertain. V lost 2 bases, J lost 6 bases, and 5 bases lay in between. This CDR3 contains 12 residues. Germline V gene data show CDR1 as SGHTA and CDR2 as FQGNSA.

The chain uses TRBV6-6 and TRBJ2-2, with 8 positions matching TRBD2. Germline V gene lookup returns CDR1 MNHNY and CDR2 SVGAGI (reference sequence). Germline trimming cut 6 bases from V and 4 bases from J; bases unmatched to any gene: 7. The CDR3 covers 15 residues. CDR3 residues: CASSPGGAGTGELFF. In DNA form, the CDR3 reads TGTGCCAGCAGCCCCGGGGGGGCTGGCACCGGGGAGCTGTTTTTT.

The chain employs TRBV19 and TRBJ2-7; no reliable D call. The CDR3 is 16 amino acids. Germline V gives CDR1 LNHDA, CDR2 SQIVND (reference sequence). V was trimmed by 1 base and J by 4 bases, leaving 17 bases between them. The CDR3 reads CASSIGAALKGYEQYF. As DNA, the CDR3 is TGTGCCAGTAGTATAGGGGCGGCGCTAAAGGGTTACGAGCAGTACTTC.

The V and J genes are TRBV7-9 and TRBJ2-1; the D gene is possibly TRBD1 (7 bases). CDR1 is SEHNR and CDR2 is FQNEAQ in the germline V gene (reference sequence). V lost 2 bases and J 5 bases, leaving 10 bases between the germline ends. The CDR3 has 14 residues. CDR3 protein: CASSLTRGDNEQFF. CDR3 nucleotide sequence: TGTGCCAGCAGCTTAACCAGGGGGGACAATGAGCAGTTCTTC.

V is TRBV28 and J is TRBJ2-5; perhaps TRBD1 as D (6 bases). CDR3 size: 15 residues. In germline, CDR1 is MDHEN, CDR2 SYDVKM. V lost 3 bases and J 7 bases, leaving 18 bases between the germline ends. The CDR3 region is CASSLWTEGLGTQYF. In DNA form, the CDR3 reads TGTGCCAGCAGTTTGTGGACAGAGGGTTTGGGGACCCAGTACTTC.

As regards this clone: Additional DNA sequences in this sample encode the identical CDR3. The genes are TRBV5-1 and TRBJ1-1; D is unresolved. Deletions cut 0 bases from V and 1 base from J, with 7 bases between. The CDR3 covers 14 residues. The germline gives CDR1 SGHRS, CDR2 YFSETQ. Here the CDR3 reads CASSLGGGNTEAFF. CDR3 nucleotide sequence: TGCGCCAGCAGCTTGGGTGGAGGGAACACTGAAGCTTTCTTT.

This chain joins TRBV9 and TRBJ1-4, with unresolved D. The CDR3 is 16 residues long. Germline V CDR1 and CDR2: SGDLS, YYNGEE. Trimming left V 0 bases short and J 7 bases short, with 16 bases between. The CDR3 region has the DNA TGTGCCAGCAGCGTAGGGTTCGGGCATCCGGGTGAAAAACTGTTTTTT. It translates to CASSVGFGHPGEKLFF.

This clone came up a few times. The chain is built from TRBV4-2 and TRBJ1-1, with D maybe TRBD1 (5 bases). Germline V lookup: CDR1 LGHNA, CDR2 YNFKEQ. The CDR3 extends over 14 amino acids. V dropped 5 bases and J dropped 4 bases, with 14 bases sitting between them. The DNA for the CDR3 is TGTGCCAGCAGCGACAGCGAAAGGTTCACTGAAGCTTTCTTT. This translates into CASSDSERFTEAFF.

Remarks on this clone: An end of the junction does not agree with germline; a read error may underlie this. V and J are TRBV28 and TRBJ1-2; D possibly corresponds to TRBD1 (5 bases). The CDR3 is made up of 13 amino acids. Germline CDR1 MDHEN, CDR2 SYDVKM. CDR3 in DNA: TGTGCCAGCAGTTCATTCTCGGCTAGGGGACCGTCCTTC. This translates into CASSSFSARGPSF.

This clone came up a few times. The V and J genes are TRBV19 and TRBJ1-1; D is undetermined. CDR1 and CDR2 (germline): LNHDA, SQIVND (reference sequence). CDR3 length: 11 amino acids. V lost 5 bases to trimming and J lost 8 bases, with 9 bases between them. In nucleotides, the CDR3 is TGTGCCAGTAGTCAGGAAATCGAAGCTTTCTTT. It specifies CASSQEIEAFF.

V usage is TRBV5-1 and J usage is TRBJ1-1; no clear D gene. The germline CDR1 and CDR2 sequences are SGHRS and YFSETQ. This CDR3 spans 14 amino acids. V was trimmed by 7 bases and J by 0 bases, leaving 13 bases between them. The CDR3 reads CASSGWGLNTEAFF. In DNA, the CDR3 is TGCGCCAGCTCCGGCTGGGGTCTGAACACTGAAGCTTTCTTT. Filled out from reference TRBV5-1 and TRBJ1-1, the complete variable domain reads KAGVTQTPRYLIKTRGQQVTLSCSPISGHRSVSWYQQTPGQGLQFLFEYFSETQRNKGNFPGRFSGRQFSNSRSEMNVSTLELGDSALYLCASSGWGLNTEAFFGQGTRLTVV.